This T cell receptor beta chain was observed in a study of graft-versus-host responses after intestinal transplantation. Study information: Each recipient received anti-thymocyte globulin induction, then tacrolimus and steroids for approximately 3 years.

The germline gives CDR1 SGHRS, CDR2 YFSETQ. The CDR3 has 14 residues. Trimming shortened V by 4 bases and J by 2 bases, and 10 bases separated the two germline ends. The study's findings and limits: GvH clones surfaced in recipient marrow, some emerging earlier in ileum or blood. Association was observed between peak circulating GvH clone levels and early post-transplant HvG declines.

Clones were read by immunoSEQ multiplex PCR, and TCRdb kept only the in-frame ones, dropping some. The data hold about 85,000 clones, with 80% to 85% observed a single time. To note about this clone: Its matching antigen is unknown.

The receptor's source is a human donor who received an intestinal transplant. The specimen was unstimulated CD8+ T cells sorted from spleen or lymph node cells, collected before intestinal transplant. V and J are TRBV5-1 and TRBJ1-5; D is ambiguous. The CDR3 loop is CASSKREGNQPQHF. CDR3 bases: TGCGCCAGCAGCAAAAGGGAGGGCAATCAGCCCCAGCATTTT.